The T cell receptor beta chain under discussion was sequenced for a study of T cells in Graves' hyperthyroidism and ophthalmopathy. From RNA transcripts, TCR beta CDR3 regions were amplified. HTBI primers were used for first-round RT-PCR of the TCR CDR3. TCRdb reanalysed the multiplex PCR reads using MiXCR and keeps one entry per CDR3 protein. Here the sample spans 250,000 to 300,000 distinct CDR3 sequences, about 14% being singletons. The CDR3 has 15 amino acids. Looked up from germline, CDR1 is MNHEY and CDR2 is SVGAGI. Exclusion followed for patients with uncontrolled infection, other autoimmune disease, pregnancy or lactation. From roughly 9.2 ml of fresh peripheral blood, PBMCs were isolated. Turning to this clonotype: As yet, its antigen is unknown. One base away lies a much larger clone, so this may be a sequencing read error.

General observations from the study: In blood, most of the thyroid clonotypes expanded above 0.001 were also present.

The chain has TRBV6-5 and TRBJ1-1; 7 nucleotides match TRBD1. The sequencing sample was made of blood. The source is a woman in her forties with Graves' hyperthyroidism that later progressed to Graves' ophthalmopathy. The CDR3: CAGSSEGARSSEAFF. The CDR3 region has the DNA TGTGCCGGCAGTTCTGAGGGGGCGCGATCTTCTGAAGCTTTCTTT.